The clone carrying this T cell receptor beta chain was seen a single time. This record comes from a study of blood T cell repertoires in COVID-19. Study-wide context: Samples of COVID-19 (acute and convalescent) were obtained from the United States, Italy and Spain. PBMCs, B-cell-depleted T cells, or T cells provided the cDNA or gDNA that made up the material.

V was clipped by 6 bases and J by 4 bases; unmatched bases: 6. CDR3 size: 15 residues. Germline V gene data show CDR1 as LNHDA and CDR2 as SQIVND (reference sequence). Some clones are missing from TCRdb's copy, which holds only in-frame ones; the method was immunoSEQ multiplex PCR. The table shows about 250,000 clones, with about 68% occurring only once. This TCR came from a woman aged 80 or older with acute or convalescent COVID-19. The rearrangement joins TRBV19 to TRBJ2-4; 10 bases line up with TRBD1. The sequenced sample was peripheral blood. CDR3 in amino acids: CASSTGGQGKNIQYF. The DNA for the CDR3 is TGTGCCAGTAGCACTGGGGGACAGGGGAAAAACATTCAGTACTTC.